This TCR delta chain was identified in a study of γδ T cells in repeated Plasmodium falciparum infection. V gave up 0 bases and J gave up 3 bases; unmatched junction bases: 6. The CDR3 length is 18 residues. Germline CDR1 and CDR2: GEAIGNYY and EKD. TCRdb reanalysed the multiplex PCR reads with CATT. The data contain roughly 90,000 delta-chain clones, roughly 0.98% of them singletons. Bulk repertoires came from Vgamma9/Vdelta2+ or Vdelta2-negative gammadelta T cells flow-sorted from PBMC. This clone has just a few counts. TCRdb records a much larger clone's protein for this DNA, with a difference at residue 10 that likely arises from a read error; the protein given is the translation of the DNA.

The TCR originated in a pool of human donors (malaria-infected and uninfected, not separated). Sequences were obtained from gamma-delta T cells from blood. The gene calls are TRDV2 and TRDJ3; 8 bases agree with TRDD3. The J gene, left out of TCRdb, was set here by checking the DNA against germline. CDR3 nucleotide sequence: TGTGCCTGTGACACCGGGGGATATGGATTCTGGGACACCCGACAGATGTTTTTC. Its translation is CACDTGGYGFWDTRQMFF.